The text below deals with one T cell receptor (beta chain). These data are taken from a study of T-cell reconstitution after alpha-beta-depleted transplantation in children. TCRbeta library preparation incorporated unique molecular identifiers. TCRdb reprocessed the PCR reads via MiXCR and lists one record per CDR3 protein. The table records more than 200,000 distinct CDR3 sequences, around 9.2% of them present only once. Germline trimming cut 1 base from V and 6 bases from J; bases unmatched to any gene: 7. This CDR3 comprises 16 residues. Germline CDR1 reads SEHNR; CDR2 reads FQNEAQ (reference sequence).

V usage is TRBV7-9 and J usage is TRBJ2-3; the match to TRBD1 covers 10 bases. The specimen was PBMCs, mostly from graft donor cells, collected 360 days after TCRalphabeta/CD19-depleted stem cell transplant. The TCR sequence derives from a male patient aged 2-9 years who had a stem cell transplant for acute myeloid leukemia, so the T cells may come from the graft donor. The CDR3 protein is CASSLGGTGESDTQYF. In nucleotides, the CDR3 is TGTGCCAGCAGCTTAGGGGGGACAGGGGAGTCCGATACGCAGTATTTT.